The next 7 T cell receptor beta chains were all read from a single sample in a study of CD8 T cells in Susac syndrome (dated by TCRdb to between 2018 and 2021). The library relied on the immunoSEQ multiplex PCR assay. RNA was extracted using the RNeasy kit, and about 0.45 to 1 ug of the RNA was reverse transcribed with random hexamers. TCRdb trimmed the raw reads at Q25, called clones with MiXCR and kept productive beta chains. One record per CDR3 amino acid sequence lists the most common genes and DNA. This sample is represented by around 200,000 distinct CDR3 sequences; 95% of them were singletons. The ten largest clones represent approximately 0.082% of the sample. The sample consisted of CD4+ T cells from PBMCs. All receptors come from a human donor with multiple sclerosis.

The chain has TRBV3-1 and TRBJ1-1, with TRBD1 matching 9 bases. This CDR3 is 15 amino acids long. The J segment lost 3 bases and the V segment lost 6 bases, leaving 8 bases of the junction unmatched. The germline CDR1 and CDR2 sequences are LGHDT and YNNKEL (reference sequence). CDR3 sequence: CASSHAGQGYTEAFF. CDR3 sequence (DNA): TGTGCCAGCAGTCACGCGGGACAGGGCTACACTGAAGCTTTCTTT.

This clonotype was seen more than once but under ten times. The genes are TRBV7-3 and TRBJ1-2, with 7 nucleotides matching TRBD1. V gave up 3 bases and J gave up 8 bases; unmatched junction bases: 9. The CDR3 is 14 residues long. Germline values: CDR1 SGHTA, CDR2 FQGTGA. For the CDR3, the DNA is TGTGCCAGCAGCTTGACCGACAGGGTGGGAGGCTACACCTTC. Translated: CASSLTDRVGGYTF.

Written as DNA, the CDR3 is TGCAGCGTCCCAAAGACTCCGGGCACTGAAGCTTTCTTT. Its translation is CSVPKTPGTEAFF. The chain has TRBV29-1 and TRBJ1-1; unclear D gene. From germline, CDR1 is SQVTM and CDR2 ANQGSEA. The CDR3 covers 13 residues. The ends were cut back, 6 bases at V and 4 bases at J, with 15 bases in the middle.

The V and J genes are TRBV5-1 and TRBJ2-1, with a tentative D call TRBD2 (5 bases). CDR1 is SGHRS, CDR2 YFSETQ, per germline. This CDR3 is built from 15 residues. The ends were cut back, 0 bases at V and 10 bases at J, with 17 bases in the middle. The CDR3 here is CASSLGTPISAEQFF. CDR3 DNA: TGCGCCAGCAGCTTGGGGACTCCGATATCCGCAGAGCAGTTCTTC.

The DNA for the CDR3 is TGTGCCAGCAGTTTACTGTCTTCTGAAGCTTTCTTT. The encoded protein is CASSLLSSEAFF. The genes are TRBV12-3 or TRBV12-4 and TRBJ1-1, with no clear D. Trimming left V 2 bases short and J 6 bases short, with 7 bases between. The CDR3 consists of 12 residues.

The chain is built from TRBV12-3 or TRBV12-4 and TRBJ2-1; D gene unclear. Trimming stripped 2 bases from V and 0 bases from J, with 8 bases between. This CDR3 spans 15 amino acids. CDR3 loop: CASSLLDLSYNEQFF. The CDR3 nucleotides are TGTGCCAGCAGTTTATTAGACCTCTCCTACAATGAGCAGTTCTTC.

The chain recombines TRBV19 with TRBJ2-3, with 10 bases that match TRBD2. V lost 11 bases and J lost 1; bases outside the gene matches: 6. The V gene's germline CDR1 is LNHDA and CDR2 SQIVND (reference sequence). CDR3 length: 14 residues. CDR3 amino acids: CAVCSGGGTDTQYF. CDR3 nucleotides: TGTGCCGTCTGCAGCGGGGGGGGCACAGATACGCAGTATTTT.